One and the same sample provided the 24 T cell receptor beta chains below, sequenced in a study of CD8+CD57+ T cells in acquired aplastic anemia listed by TCRdb under 2018. The sample was run on an Illumina HiSeq 2000. Profiling of TCR beta VDJ combinations and CDR3 sequences used genomic DNA as the template. TCRdb trimmed public reads at Q25 via fastp, called clones via MiXCR and kept in-frame beta chains. Here each entry gathers all rows of one CDR3 protein and keeps the most common genes and DNA. The sample table holds fewer than 200,000 distinct CDR3 sequences, of which just under 45% were seen once. Clones ranked in the top ten supply 1.1% of the sample. Input material: sorted CD4+, CD8+, or CD8+CD57+ T cells (not recorded which) from PBMCs. The receptors originated from a human donor in good health.

The chain employs TRBV7-6 and TRBJ2-7, with 10 bases matching TRBD1. Germline CDR1 and CDR2: SGHVS and FNYEAQ. The length of the CDR3 is 13 residues. The V gene end was trimmed by 4 bases and the J gene end by 3 bases; junction bases not matched to a gene: 0. In DNA, the CDR3 is TGTGCCAGCAGCTGGACAGGGGGCTACGAGCAGTACTTC. Protein sequence: CASSWTGGYEQYF.

This clonotype was detected a few times. This sequence joins TRBV5-6 and TRBJ2-2, with 8 bases lining up with TRBD2. There are 15 residues in the CDR3. V was pared by 1 base and J by 7 bases, with 6 bases of the junction left unmatched. Per germline, CDR1 SGHDT and CDR2 YYEEEE. The CDR3 region is CASSLSGRRNGELFF. CDR3 bases: TGTGCCAGCAGCTTGAGCGGGAGACGAAACGGGGAGCTGTTTTTT.

This sequence joins TRBV24-1 and TRBJ2-7, with 10 nucleotides matching TRBD2. With V trimmed by 8 bases and J by 2 bases, 8 bases remained unmatched. Germline CDR1 is KGHDR and CDR2 is SFDVKD. This CDR3 is built from 15 residues. CDR3 DNA sequence: TGTGCCACCAACTTCCTAGCGGGAGAGACCTACGAGCAGTACTTC. This encodes CATNFLAGETYEQYF.

Worth noting for this clonotype: A junction boundary mismatches the germline segment, possibly from a read error. The V gene is TRBV7-2, the J gene TRBJ1-1, with D perhaps matching TRBD1 (5 bases). CDR3 length: 14 residues. Germline CDR1 and CDR2: SGHTA and FQGNSA. The DNA of the CDR3 is TGTGCCAGCACCCCCGGGGGATGGAACACTGAAGCTTTCTTC. It yields the protein CASTPGGWNTEAFF.

This chain links TRBV2 with TRBJ1-6; a weak D match, TRBD1 (5 bases). With 2 bases removed from V and 5 bases from J, the gap between germline ends came to 10 bases. From germline, CDR1 is SNHLY and CDR2 FYNNEI. The CDR3 runs to 15 residues. The CDR3 coding sequence is TGTGCCAGCAGTGAAAAGGCAGGGAATAATTCACCCCTCCACTTT. Encoded protein: CASSEKAGNNSPLHF.

The chain carries TRBV9 and TRBJ1-2; possibly TRBD1 for D (5 bases). Looked up from germline, CDR1 is SGDLS and CDR2 is YYNGEE. This CDR3 spans 12 amino acids. V was pared by 7 bases and J by 4 bases, with 11 bases between. Here the CDR3 reads CASGSRVYGYTF. Here the CDR3 DNA reads TGTGCCAGCGGTTCCAGGGTCTATGGCTACACCTTC.

The rearrangement joins TRBV7-6 to TRBJ2-7; TRBD1 agrees at 9 bases. This CDR3 comprises 14 residues. Germline V lookup: CDR1 SGHVS, CDR2 FNYEAQ. V shed 3 bases, J shed 3 bases, and the junction held 3 bases outside the gene matches. The CDR3 loop reads CASSLGTGLYEQYF. CDR3 DNA: TGTGCCAGCAGCTTGGGGACAGGGCTCTACGAGCAGTACTTC.

This clonotype appeared many times. The chain recombines TRBV10-3 with TRBJ1-1; weak D call: TRBD1 (6 bases). CDR3 length equals 15 residues. The germline gives CDR1 ENHRY, CDR2 SYGVKD. Trimming left V 0 bases short and J 7 bases short, with 15 bases between. CDR3 nucleotides: TGTGCCATCAGTGAGTCCCCAGGGACAATTGGTGAAGCTTTCTTT. Amino acids: CAISESPGTIGEAFF.

This clonotype was seen more than once but under ten times. A much larger clone differs from this one at a single base, so this may be a read error. V gene TRBV20-1 combines with J gene TRBJ2-3; 10 bases are shared with TRBD2. Trimming removed 5 bases from V and 0 bases from J; junction bases left unmatched: 14. Per the germline V gene, CDR1 is DFQATT and CDR2 is SNEGSKA (reference sequence). The CDR3 contains 18 residues. This CDR3 reads CSAPGPSGGGPSTDTQYF. The CDR3 coding sequence is TGCAGTGCTCCTGGGCCTAGCGGGGGTGGGCCTAGCACAGATACGCAGTATTTT.

This clonotype was observed many times. V gene TRBV20-1 combines with J gene TRBJ1-1; weak D call: TRBD1 (6 bases). Trimming removed 0 bases from V and 7 bases from J, with 18 bases in between. Germline V gene data show CDR1 as DFQATT and CDR2 as SNEGSKA (reference sequence). The CDR3 sequence is 15 residues long. Written as DNA, the CDR3 is TGCAGTGCTAGAGATACCTCCAGGGGTCTGCGTGAAGCTTTCTTT. It encodes CSARDTSRGLREAFF.

J is TRBJ1-1 and V is TRBV2; D is unresolved. Germline assignment: CDR1 SNHLY and CDR2 FYNNEI. The CDR3 has 13 amino acids. The V gene lost 5 bases and the J gene lost 6 bases, with 13 bases spanning the gap. Here the CDR3 reads CASSYTPSPEAFF. In DNA form, the CDR3 reads TGTGCCAGCAGTTACACCCCTTCACCTGAAGCTTTCTTT.

At least ten counts were recorded for this clonotype. The rearrangement joins TRBV7-3 to TRBJ2-3; 9 positions agree with TRBD1. The CDR3 is 16 amino acids. Germline values: CDR1 SGHTA, CDR2 FQGTGA. Trimming at V came to 5 bases and at J to 0 bases, leaving 6 bases not matched to a gene. The CDR3 region is CASSPRDRDSTDTQYF. DNA for the CDR3: TGTGCCAGCAGCCCTCGGGACAGGGATAGCACAGATACGCAGTATTTT.

This clonotype was recorded only once. The chain combines TRBV4-3 with TRBJ2-3; D is possibly TRBD2 (5 bases). V lost 0 bases and J lost 3, with 16 bases in between. Germline assignment: CDR1 LGHNA and CDR2 YSLEER. This CDR3 is built from 17 residues. This CDR3 is CASSQESAPSGTDTQYF. The CDR3 DNA reads as TGCGCCAGCAGCCAAGAATCGGCACCCTCGGGGACAGATACGCAGTATTTT.

There are many counts of this clonotype. The chain combines TRBV20-1 with TRBJ1-5, with 8 nucleotides matching TRBD1. Germline CDR1 reads DFQATT; CDR2 reads SNEGSKA (reference sequence). Trimming cost V 6 bases and J 1 base; bases outside gene matches: 11. The CDR3 spans 16 residues. The CDR3 bases are TGCAGTGCGCGGAGCCAGGGGGCGAGGAGCAATCAGCCCCAGCATTTT. Its translation: CSARSQGARSNQPQHF.

This clonotype has ten or more counts. The chain carries TRBV6-7 and TRBJ2-1; D is undetermined. TRBV6-7 is treated as an ORF (open reading frame) with a function not yet certain. V lost 0 bases and J 11 bases, leaving 11 bases between the germline ends. The CDR3 has 13 residues. The CDR3 sequence: CASSYSPRSKQFF. CDR3 sequence (DNA): TGTGCCAGCAGTTACTCTCCGCGGTCGAAGCAGTTCTTC.

Comments on this clonotype: This may stem from a read error, because a much larger clone lies one nucleotide away. The chain uses TRBV20-1 and TRBJ2-5; D possibly corresponds to TRBD2 (6 bases). Trimming shortened V by 5 bases and J by 5 bases, and 9 bases separated the two germline ends. Germline CDR1 is DFQATT and CDR2 is SNEGSKA (reference sequence). The CDR3 runs 11 residues. CDR3 in amino acids: CSAGGRETQYF. The CDR3 region has the DNA TGCAGTGCTGGGGGGAGGGAGACCCAGTACTTC.

This clonotype came up many times. The chain employs TRBV10-3 and TRBJ1-5; D unclear. Trimming removed 3 bases at V and 6 bases at J, with 6 bases between. The CDR3 extends over 12 amino acids. The V gene's germline CDR1 is ENHRY and CDR2 SYGVKD. The CDR3 loop reads CAISDGPQPQHF. The CDR3 coding sequence is TGTGCCATCAGTGATGGACCTCAGCCCCAGCATTTT.

A word on this clonotype: At one end the junction does not follow the germline gene, possibly because of a read error. The rearrangement links TRBV28 to TRBJ2-7; 11 nucleotides line up with TRBD2. This CDR3 has 13 residues. Germline lookup yields CDR1 MDHEN and CDR2 SYDVKM. The CDR3 is CASGLAGGWEQYF. The CDR3 coding sequence is TGTGCCAGCGGTTTAGCGGGAGGGTGGGAGCAGTACTTC.

In the case of this clonotype: One end of the junction varies from germline; a read error may be responsible. The chain carries TRBV15 and TRBJ2-1; D not certain. The CDR3 has 14 residues. Germline CDR1 and CDR2: LNHNV and YYDKDF (reference sequence). CDR3: CATSRDGIGDEQLF. In DNA, the CDR3 is TGTGCCACCAGCAGAGATGGTATTGGTGATGAGCAGCTCTTC.

This clonotype was seen at least ten times. The genes are TRBV11-2 and TRBJ2-1, with D unclear. The CDR3 consists of 16 residues. Germline values: CDR1 SGHAT, CDR2 FQNNGV. V was shortened by 3 bases and J by 4 bases, with 16 bases between the two germline ends. CDR3 sequence: CASSLRRTAPYNEQFF. CDR3 in DNA: TGTGCCAGCAGCTTGAGAAGAACGGCTCCGTACAATGAGCAGTTCTTC.

This clonotype was seen a few times. The V call is TRBV20-1, the J call TRBJ1-2; TRBD1 matches at 9 bases. CDR3 length: 12 amino acids. V lost 4 bases, J lost 6 bases, and 3 bases stayed unmatched. The germline V gene has CDR1 DFQATT and CDR2 SNEGSKA (reference sequence). The CDR3 loop reads CSATTGGNGYTF. In DNA form, the CDR3 reads TGCAGTGCTACAACAGGGGGCAATGGCTACACCTTC.

This clonotype has a handful of counts. The chain combines TRBV19 with TRBJ1-1, with D perhaps TRBD1 (5 bases). The V gene's germline CDR1 is LNHDA and CDR2 SQIVND (reference sequence). The CDR3 runs 12 residues. V lost 9 bases and J lost 7, with 15 bases in between. The CDR3 nucleotides are TGTGCCAGCAGCGTGCGGGACGGTGAAGCTTTCTTT. Protein product: CASSVRDGEAFF.

The V and J genes are TRBV2 and TRBJ2-1; 9 nucleotides line up with TRBD2. Trimming at V came to 6 bases and at J to 4 bases, leaving 7 bases not matched to a gene. This CDR3 has 15 residues. CDR1 is SNHLY, CDR2 FYNNEI, per germline. The CDR3 region is CASRKAGGFYNEQFF. The CDR3 DNA follows: TGTGCCAGCAGAAAAGCGGGGGGTTTTTACAATGAGCAGTTCTTC.

The chain carries TRBV28 and TRBJ1-6, with D perhaps matching TRBD1 (5 bases). V gave up 7 bases and J gave up 9 bases, with 19 bases separating them. The CDR3 is made up of 15 amino acids. The germline CDR1 and CDR2 sequences are MDHEN and SYDVKM. CDR3 in amino acids: CASTPAAGRTSPLHF. CDR3 bases: TGTGCCAGCACCCCCGCGGCAGGGCGTACTTCACCCCTCCACTTT. Full variable domain (remainder filled in from reference TRBV28 and TRBJ1-6): DVKVTQSSRYLVKRTGEKVFLECVQDMDHENMFWYRQDPGLGLRLIYFSYDVKMKEKGDIPEGYSVSREKKERFSLILESASTNQTSMYLCASTPAAGRTSPLHFGNGTRLTVT.